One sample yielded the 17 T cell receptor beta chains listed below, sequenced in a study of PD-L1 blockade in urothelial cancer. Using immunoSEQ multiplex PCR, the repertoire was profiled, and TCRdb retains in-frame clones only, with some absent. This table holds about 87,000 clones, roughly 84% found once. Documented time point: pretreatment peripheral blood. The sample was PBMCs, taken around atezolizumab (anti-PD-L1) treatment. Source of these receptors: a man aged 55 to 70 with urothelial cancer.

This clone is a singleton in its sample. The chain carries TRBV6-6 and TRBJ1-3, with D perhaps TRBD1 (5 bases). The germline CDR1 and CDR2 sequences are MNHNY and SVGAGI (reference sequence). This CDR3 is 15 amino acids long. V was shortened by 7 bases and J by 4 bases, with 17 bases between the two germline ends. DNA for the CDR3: TGTGCCAGCACCTCTTCTACAGGAACCGGAAACACCATATATTTT. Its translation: CASTSSTGTGNTIYF.

CDR3 bases: TGTGCCAGCAGTGCCGGGGGGGTGGGCACTGAAGCTTTCTTT. Translating gives CASSAGGVGTEAFF. V and J are TRBV2 and TRBJ1-1; perhaps TRBD1 as D (5 bases). Deletions cut 4 bases from V and 4 bases from J, with 13 bases between. Germline values: CDR1 SNHLY, CDR2 FYNNEI. This CDR3 contains 14 residues.

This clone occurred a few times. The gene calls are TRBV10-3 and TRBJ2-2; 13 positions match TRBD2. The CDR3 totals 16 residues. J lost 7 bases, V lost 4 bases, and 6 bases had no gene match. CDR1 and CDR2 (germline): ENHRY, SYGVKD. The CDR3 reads CAISGGTSGIGGELFF. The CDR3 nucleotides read TGTGCCATCAGTGGTGGGACTAGCGGGATTGGCGGGGAGCTGTTTTTT.

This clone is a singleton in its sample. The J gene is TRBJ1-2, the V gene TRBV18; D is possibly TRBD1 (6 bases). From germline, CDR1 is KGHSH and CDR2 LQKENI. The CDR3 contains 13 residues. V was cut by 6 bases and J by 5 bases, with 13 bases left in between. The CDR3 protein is CASSPTGGYGYTF. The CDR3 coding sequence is TGTGCCAGCTCCCCGACAGGCGGATATGGCTACACCTTC.

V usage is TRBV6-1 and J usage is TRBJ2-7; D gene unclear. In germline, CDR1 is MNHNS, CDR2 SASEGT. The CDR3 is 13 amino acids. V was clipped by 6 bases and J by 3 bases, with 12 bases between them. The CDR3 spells CASSRTSGYEQYF. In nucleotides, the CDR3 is TGTGCCAGCAGCCGTACGTCGGGCTACGAGCAGTACTTC.

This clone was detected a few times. CDR3 sequence (DNA): TGTGCCAGTAGTCCGAATGCCGACAGGTCGGAGACCCAGTACTTC. This codes for CASSPNADRSETQYF. This chain uses TRBV19 with TRBJ2-5; the D gene is possibly TRBD1 (6 bases). The V gene's germline CDR1 is LNHDA and CDR2 SQIVND (reference sequence). The CDR3 runs 15 residues. The V gene lost 5 bases and the J gene lost 5 bases, with 18 bases spanning the gap. The full variable domain, its missing parts supplied by reference TRBV19 and TRBJ2-5, is DGGITQSPKYLFRKEGQNVTLSCEQNLNHDAMYWYRQDPGQGLRLIYYSQIVNDFQKGDIAEGYSVSREKKESFPLTVTSAQKNPTAFYLCASSPNADRSETQYFGPGTRLLVL.

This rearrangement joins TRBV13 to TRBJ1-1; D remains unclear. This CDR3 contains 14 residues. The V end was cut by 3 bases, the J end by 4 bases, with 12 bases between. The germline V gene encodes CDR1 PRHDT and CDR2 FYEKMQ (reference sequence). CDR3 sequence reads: CASSLGRISTEAFF. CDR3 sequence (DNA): TGTGCCAGCAGCTTGGGCAGGATCAGCACTGAAGCTTTCTTT.

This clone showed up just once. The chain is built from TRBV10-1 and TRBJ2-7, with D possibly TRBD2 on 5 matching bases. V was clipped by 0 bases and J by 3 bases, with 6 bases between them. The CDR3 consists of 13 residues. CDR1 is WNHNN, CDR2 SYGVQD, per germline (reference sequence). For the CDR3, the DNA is TGCGCCAGCAGTGAGTCTGGGAGCTACGAGCAGTACTTC. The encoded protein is CASSESGSYEQYF.

The CDR3 DNA sequence: TGTGCCAGCAGCTTAGAACAGGTGAACACTGAAGCTTTCTTT. This encodes CASSLEQVNTEAFF. This rearrangement joins TRBV7-9 to TRBJ1-1, with D possibly matching TRBD1 (5 bases). Trimming took 1 base from V and 0 from J, leaving 6 bases between them. The CDR3 has 14 residues. From germline, CDR1 is SEHNR and CDR2 FQNEAQ (reference sequence).

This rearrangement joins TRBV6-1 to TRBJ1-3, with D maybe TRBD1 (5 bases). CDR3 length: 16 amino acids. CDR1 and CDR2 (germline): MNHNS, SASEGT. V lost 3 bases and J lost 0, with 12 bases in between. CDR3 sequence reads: CASSEGGPDSGNTIYF. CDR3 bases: TGTGCCAGCAGTGAGGGGGGACCGGACTCTGGAAACACCATATATTTT.

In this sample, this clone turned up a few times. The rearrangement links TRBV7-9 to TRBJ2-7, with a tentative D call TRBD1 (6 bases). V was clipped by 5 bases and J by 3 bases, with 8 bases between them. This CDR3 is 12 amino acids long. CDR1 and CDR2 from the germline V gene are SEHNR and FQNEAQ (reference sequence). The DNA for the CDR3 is TGTGCCAGCAGCAACAGGGACTACGAGCAGTACTTC. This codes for CASSNRDYEQYF. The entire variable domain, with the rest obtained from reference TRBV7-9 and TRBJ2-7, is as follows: DTGVSQNPRHKITKRGQNVTFRCDPISEHNRLYWYRQTLGQGPEFLTYFQNEAQLEKSRLLSDRFSAERPKGSFSTLEIQRTEQGDSAMYLCASSNRDYEQYFGPGTRLTVT.

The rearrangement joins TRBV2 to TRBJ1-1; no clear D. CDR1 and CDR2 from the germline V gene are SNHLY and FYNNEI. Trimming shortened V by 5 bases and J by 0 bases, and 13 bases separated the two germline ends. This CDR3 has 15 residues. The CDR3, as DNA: TGTGCCAGCAGTTCCCCGACCGGGGTGAACACTGAAGCTTTCTTT. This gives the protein CASSSPTGVNTEAFF.

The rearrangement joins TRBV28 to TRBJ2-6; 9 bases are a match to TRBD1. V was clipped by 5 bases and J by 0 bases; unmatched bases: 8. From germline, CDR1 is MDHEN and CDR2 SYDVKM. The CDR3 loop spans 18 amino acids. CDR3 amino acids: CASSNTGGIGSGANVLTF. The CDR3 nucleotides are TGTGCCAGCAGTAATACAGGGGGCATCGGCTCTGGGGCCAACGTCCTGACTTTC.

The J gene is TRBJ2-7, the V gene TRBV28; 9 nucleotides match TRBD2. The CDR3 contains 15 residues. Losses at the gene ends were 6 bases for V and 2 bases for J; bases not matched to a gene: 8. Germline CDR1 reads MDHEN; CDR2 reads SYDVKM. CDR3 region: CASRLSGRKPYEQYF. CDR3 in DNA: TGTGCCAGCAGGCTGAGCGGGAGGAAACCCTACGAGCAGTACTTC.

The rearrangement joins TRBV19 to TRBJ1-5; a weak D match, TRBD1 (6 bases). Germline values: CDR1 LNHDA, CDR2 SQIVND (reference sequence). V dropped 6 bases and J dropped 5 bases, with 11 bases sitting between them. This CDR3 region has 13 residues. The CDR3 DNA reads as TGTGCCAGTAGCGGACAGTTCGATCAGCCCCAGCATTTT. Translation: CASSGQFDQPQHF. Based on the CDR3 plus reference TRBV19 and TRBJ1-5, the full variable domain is DGGITQSPKYLFRKEGQNVTLSCEQNLNHDAMYWYRQDPGQGLRLIYYSQIVNDFQKGDIAEGYSVSREKKESFPLTVTSAQKNPTAFYLCASSGQFDQPQHFGDGTRLSIL.

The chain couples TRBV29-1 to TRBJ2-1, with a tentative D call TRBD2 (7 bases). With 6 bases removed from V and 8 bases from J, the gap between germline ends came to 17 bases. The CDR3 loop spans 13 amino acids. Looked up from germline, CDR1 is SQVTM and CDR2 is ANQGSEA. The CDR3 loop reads CSVGRGGLDEQFF. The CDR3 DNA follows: TGCAGCGTCGGAAGGGGGGGCCTGGATGAGCAGTTCTTC.

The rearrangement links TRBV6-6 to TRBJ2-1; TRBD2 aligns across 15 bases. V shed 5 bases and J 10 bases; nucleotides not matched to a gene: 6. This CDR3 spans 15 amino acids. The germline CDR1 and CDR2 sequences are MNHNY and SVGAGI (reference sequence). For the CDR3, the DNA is TGTGCCAGCAGTCGGACTAGCGGGAGGGCCCGGGAGCAGTTCTTC. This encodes CASSRTSGRAREQFF.